This T cell receptor beta chain was identified during a study of cytomegalovirus exposure and HLA in healthy donors. Study results and caveats: There were some V segments, including TRBV6-2 and TRBV6-3, excluded as indistinguishable.

This clone was found once. The target antigen is unknown. With 60 Vbeta and 13 Jbeta primers, the PCR was carried out. Measured with immunoSEQ multiplex PCR; TCRdb has only the in-frame clones, and not every one. The data contain about 130,000 clones, 70% to 80% of them singletons. Trimming took off 3 bases at V and 0 bases at J, with 7 bases between the two ends. The CDR3 spans 14 residues. CDR1 is SGDLS, CDR2 YYNGEE, per germline. The source of this sequence is a man aged 30-40 years in good health and CMV-seronegative. Sequenced: PBMCs. The chain links TRBV9 to TRBJ1-5; TRBD1 is a possible D gene (6 bases). The CDR3 sequence is CASSAQGSNQPQHF. DNA for the CDR3: TGTGCCAGCAGCGCACAGGGTAGCAATCAGCCCCAGCATTTT. The full variable domain, completed using reference TRBV9 and TRBJ1-5, is DSGVTQTPKHLITATGQRVTLRCSPRSGDLSVYWYQQSLDQGLQFLIQYYNGEERAKGNILERFSAQQFPDLHSELNLSSLELGDSALYFCASSAQGSNQPQHFGDGTRLSIL.